These T cell receptor beta chains were read from a single sample in a study of blood T cell repertoires in COVID-19. Sequenced by immunoSEQ multiplex PCR; TCRdb stores in-frame clones only, minus some. The sample gives 200,000 to 250,000 clones, 88% of which show up once; roughly 2.5% is in the top ten. Sequencing input: peripheral blood. These receptors were obtained from an older woman with acute or convalescent COVID-19. CDR3s include the opening cysteine and the closing phenylalanine or tryptophan. D genes are given only for firm matches. The size entry is marked missing in some rows and otherwise reads once, few, many or a size class.

CDR3aa: CAIRKGTGGGSGTQYF
CDR3nt: TGTGCCATCAGAAAAGGGACAGGGGGCGGATCGGGGACCCAGTACTTC
len: 16
abundance: -
j_gene: TRBJ2-5
d_gene: TRBD1
v_gene: TRBV10-3

CDR3aa: CATSDFSAGYGSTDTQYF
CDR3nt: TGTGCCACCAGTGATTTTTCGGCGGGGTACGGATCCACAGATACGCAGTATTTT
len: 18
abundance: -
j_gene: TRBJ2-3
d_gene: -
v_gene: TRBV24-1

CDR3aa: CASSLAATMNTEAFF
CDR3nt: TGTGCCAGCAGCTTAGCGGCCACTATGAACACTGAAGCTTTCTTT
len: 15
abundance: -
j_gene: TRBJ1-1
d_gene: -
v_gene: TRBV7-8

CDR3aa: CASSLAFEITYNEQFF
CDR3nt: TGCGCCAGCAGCTTGGCCTTTGAGATAACCTACAATGAGCAGTTCTTC
len: 16
abundance: -
j_gene: TRBJ2-1
d_gene: -
v_gene: TRBV5-1

CDR3aa: CAWSTSSGNTIYF
CDR3nt: TGTGCCTGGAGTACGAGCTCTGGAAACACCATATATTTT
len: 13
abundance: -
j_gene: TRBJ1-3
d_gene: -
v_gene: TRBV30

CDR3aa: CASSLVVGHVNQPQHF
CDR3nt: TGTGCCAGCAGCTTAGTGGTCGGACACGTTAATCAGCCCCAGCATTTT
len: 16
abundance: once
j_gene: TRBJ1-5
d_gene: -
v_gene: TRBV7-8

CDR3aa: CASSQETGNYGYTF
CDR3nt: TGTGCCAGCAGCCAAGAGACAGGGAACTATGGCTACACCTTC
len: 14
abundance: -
j_gene: TRBJ1-2
d_gene: TRBD1
v_gene: TRBV3-1/TRBV3-2

CDR3aa: CASSQGTGTDTQYF
CDR3nt: TGTGCCAGCAGCCAAGGGACAGGGACAGATACGCAGTATTTT
len: 14
abundance: -
j_gene: TRBJ2-3
d_gene: TRBD1
v_gene: TRBV3-1/TRBV3-2

CDR3aa: CSVATGGRNTEAFF
CDR3nt: TGCAGCGTCGCCACAGGGGGCAGGAACACTGAAGCTTTCTTT
len: 14
abundance: -
j_gene: TRBJ1-1
d_gene: TRBD1
v_gene: TRBV29-1

CDR3aa: CASSPRTSGIGTQYF
CDR3nt: TGTGCCAGTAGCCCCCGGACTAGCGGGATCGGGACCCAGTACTTC
len: 15
abundance: -
j_gene: TRBJ2-5
d_gene: TRBD2
v_gene: TRBV19

CDR3aa: CASSFGQGWTDTQYF
CDR3nt: TGTGCCAGCAGCTTCGGACAGGGGTGGACAGATACGCAGTATTTT
len: 15
abundance: -
j_gene: TRBJ2-3
d_gene: TRBD1
v_gene: TRBV7-2

CDR3aa: CASSVDSYNSGNTIYF
CDR3nt: TGTGCCAGCAGCGTAGACAGTTACAACTCTGGAAACACCATATATTTT
len: 16
abundance: -
j_gene: TRBJ1-3
d_gene: -
v_gene: TRBV9

CDR3aa: CASSRGTVNQPQHF
CDR3nt: TGTGCCAGCAGCCGAGGGACAGTCAATCAGCCCCAGCATTTT
len: 14
abundance: once
j_gene: TRBJ1-5
d_gene: TRBD1
v_gene: TRBV5-6

CDR3aa: CASREQTSSGNTIYF
CDR3nt: TGCGCCAGCAGGGAACAGACCTCCTCTGGAAACACCATATATTTT
len: 15
abundance: -
j_gene: TRBJ1-3
d_gene: -
v_gene: TRBV5-1

CDR3aa: CASSGQGVGYTF
CDR3nt: TGTGCCAGCAGCGGACAGGGGGTAGGCTACACCTTC
len: 12
abundance: -
j_gene: TRBJ1-2
d_gene: TRBD1
v_gene: TRBV7-9

CDR3aa: CASSQDRLLGQGGNTIYF
CDR3nt: TGCGCCAGCAGCCAAGACCGCCTGTTGGGGCAGGGCGGAAACACCATATATTTT
len: 18
abundance: -
j_gene: TRBJ1-3
d_gene: -
v_gene: TRBV4-3

CDR3aa: CASSPASRPGYGYTF
CDR3nt: TGCGCCAGCAGTCCGGCCTCCCGACCGGGCTATGGCTACACCTTC
len: 15
abundance: -
j_gene: TRBJ1-2
d_gene: -
v_gene: TRBV5-1

CDR3aa: CASGRGNGNQPQHF
CDR3nt: TGTGCTAGTGGCCGGGGGAACGGCAATCAGCCCCAGCATTTT
len: 14
abundance: -
j_gene: TRBJ1-5
d_gene: -
v_gene: TRBV12-5

CDR3aa: CASTQGALANYGYTF
CDR3nt: TGTGCCAGCACACAGGGGGCTCTAGCTAACTATGGCTACACCTTC
len: 15
abundance: -
j_gene: TRBJ1-2
d_gene: TRBD1
v_gene: TRBV6-5

CDR3aa: CASSHKDLDPTDTQYF
CDR3nt: TGTGCCAGCAGCCACAAAGATCTAGATCCCACAGATACGCAGTATTTT
len: 16
abundance: -
j_gene: TRBJ2-3
d_gene: -
v_gene: TRBV5-4

CDR3aa: CSVEGRTSGGRTGELFF
CDR3nt: TGCAGCGTTGAAGGAAGAACTAGCGGGGGGCGGACCGGGGAGCTGTTTTTT
len: 17
abundance: -
j_gene: TRBJ2-2
d_gene: TRBD2
v_gene: TRBV29-1

CDR3aa: CASSLSSGYQETQYF
CDR3nt: TGCGCCAGCAGCTTAAGTAGCGGGTACCAAGAGACCCAGTACTTC
len: 15
abundance: once
j_gene: TRBJ2-5
d_gene: TRBD2
v_gene: TRBV5-1

CDR3aa: CASSLPRDTGELFF
CDR3nt: TGCGCCAGCAGCTTGCCGCGGGACACCGGGGAGCTGTTTTTT
len: 14
abundance: -
j_gene: TRBJ2-2
d_gene: -
v_gene: TRBV5-1

CDR3aa: CASSLGQTATNEKLFF
CDR3nt: TGTGCCAGCAGCTTGGGACAGACAGCAACTAATGAAAAACTGTTTTTT
len: 16
abundance: -
j_gene: TRBJ1-4
d_gene: -
v_gene: TRBV5-4